The entry below gives a single T cell receptor (beta chain) sequence along with its context. Its specificity is not known. The CDR3 extends over 19 amino acids. The nucleotide record is missing. The V gene's germline CDR1 is LGHNT and CDR2 FRNRAP. The data stem from a study of synovial regulatory T cells in juvenile arthritis. The study, taken as a whole, reports: Compared with other blood Treg cells, inflammation-associated Treg cells had reduced TCR diversity. Synovial Teff and blood CPL repertoires partially overlapped with iaTreg TCR repertoires, which were largely patient-private.

Clones were read by immunoSEQ multiplex PCR, and TCRdb kept only the in-frame ones, dropping some. The table for this sample gives some 9,700 clones. The receptor was isolated from a donor younger than 30 with juvenile idiopathic arthritis. Sequencing was done on a sample of Treg cells from blood. Described subset: remaining (HLA-DR-negative) circulating blood Treg cells. This chain joins TRBV12-5 and TRBJ1-2; TCRdb gives TRBD1 as the D gene, but with no DNA this cannot be confirmed. The CDR3 loop reads CASGLVQKIRTRARYGYTF. Full variable domain (rest looked up from reference TRBV12-5 and TRBJ1-2): DARVTQTPRHKVTEMGQEVTMRCQPILGHNTVFWYRQTMMQGLELLAYFRNRAPLDDSGMPKDRFSAEMPDATLATLKIQPSEPRDSAVYFCASGLVQKIRTRARYGYTFGSGTRLTVV.